The source of this T cell receptor (beta chain) is a study of shared clonotypes between healthy human individuals (dated by TCRdb to the early 2020s). For the study in its entirety: The cohort comprised a couple of women and three men aged 18 to 49 years. For each donor, three plates each were used for CD4 naive and CD4 memory, two plates were used for CD8 naive, and one plate was used for CD8 memory. To estimate repertoire size and how much clonotypes are shared between individuals, the study performed deep sequencing of blood TCR repertoires from a handful of healthy adults. Different laboratories and diverse techniques were used to prepare libraries and sequence TCR repertoires, to increase sequencing depth and limit assay-specific biases. Per donor, leukapheresis produced somewhere between about 0.9 and 10 billion PBMCs. Paper-wide results and their limitations: Approximately 5% of naive CD4, roughly 3.6% of naive CD8, about 2.5% of memory CD4, and about 0.4% of memory CD8 clonotypes were shared across several donors. Pairwise subsampling indicated that sequencing depth was expected to affect the degree of clonotype sharing among donors. Incomplete sequencing was indicated by rarefaction of sorted-subset datasets, despite the large sequencing depth. Naive subsets generally had larger estimated clonotype richness than memory subsets. The small number of donors limited the genetic and exposure-history diversity represented. Sampling was restricted to blood, and TCR repertoires in tissue are likely to differ from TCR repertoires in blood. Clonotypes shared by all four sorted-subset donors showed higher generation probabilities than non-shared clonotypes.

In regard to this clone: There is no known antigen for this receptor. Within one base of it there is no much larger clone, and no base qualities were kept.

CD8 naive samples were CD45RO-negative cells positively selected for CCR7, giving a CD45RA+CCR7+ population that excluded TemRA cells. Healthy HIV-negative adults with no recently reported acute infections or vaccinations were included as donors. Every donor was a Caucasian adult living in Nashville, Tennessee, USA. Blood was collected by leukapheresis, and PBMCs were isolated by Ficoll-Histopaque density gradient centrifugation and then cryopreserved in liquid nitrogen vapor phase. Analytical flow cytometry was used to check the purity and quantity of every magnetically sorted T cell population. Each sorted fraction had its genomic DNA isolated and then quantified by UV absorbance on a Nanodrop 2000c. CDR3 length: 14 amino acids, cysteine to phenylalanine. The read is trimmed to its CDR3 DNA, 42 bases read in frame from base 1. V is cut by 5 bases and J by 7 bases, and the space between the germline ends is 14 bases. Taken from the germline V gene (reference sequence), the CDR1 and CDR2 loops are MNHEY and SMNVEV.

TCR CDR3 regions were amplified from genomic DNA by multiplex PCR using the deep immunoSEQ assay. For each cell subset, the extracted genomic DNA was distributed evenly across all wells of several immunoSEQ 96-well plates, and each plate served as one replicate. Each replicate PCR for sorted subsets received about 180 ng genomic DNA, equal to roughly 33,000 T cell genomes. The purified libraries were quantified using a Qubit 3.0 fluorometer, sized with a Bioanalyzer 2100, and then quantified again using the KAPA Library Quantification kit. Each immunoSEQ 96-well plate was sequenced on its own single-read 150-cycle Illumina NextSeq 550 flow cell. Per the source publication's procedure: Because the immunoSEQ output held only junctional sequences and lacked quality scores, the filtering could not match the filtering applied to full-length reads. To assign V/J genes and CDR3, sequences were annotated using PyIR, a Python wrapper for IgBLAST v1.9, with IMGT germline references. Reads with weak V/J assignments (E-value above 1e-6), missing CDR3, stop codons, out-of-frame junctions, or ambiguous translated residues were removed. V3J clonotypes were defined as sequences sharing the same inferred V gene, J gene, and CDR3 amino acid sequence. To compute the percentage overlap between repertoires, the number of shared unique clonotypes was divided by the size of the smaller repertoire. Three approaches were used to assess repertoire richness: RTK rarefaction, the Chao1 estimator, and Recon v2.1 estimates of unobserved clonotypes. Generation probabilities were computed with OLGA for all TCRbeta clonotypes obtained by the gDNA method from four donors. TCRdb limited this immuneACCESS table to in-frame rearrangements with V and J called. A share of clones is missing; checked studies link under half to unresolved V genes, and the rest is unexplained. V and J calls and clone size follow that table, whereas D and trimming were derived from the DNA. This sample holds about 2.2 million clones; about 93% were observed only once. The ten largest clones capture more than 1.5% of the sample.

The source material was naive CD8+ T cells from PBMCs. The cell subset or site label for this specimen denotes: CD45RA+CCR7+. The clonotype was recovered from a man aged 18 to 30 in good health. Some clones in this sample may be carry-over from other donors' samples. Here the chain combines TRBV27 and TRBJ2-2, with no confidently assigned D gene. The bases are TGTGCCAGCAGTCCTCACCCCCTTTTCGGGGAGCTGTTTTTT. Translated, this is CASSPHPLFGELFF.